The T cell receptor (beta chain) described here comes from a study of human T cells and chemical hapten exposure. TCRdb reprocessed the RACE reads with MiXCR, giving one entry per CDR3 protein. The table records roughly 98,000 distinct CDR3 sequences, around 12% of them present only once. This clonotype was counted only a few times. Indicated time point: patch test 1, 2 weeks after DPC sensitization. The treatment was: therapeutic diphenylcyclopropenone sensitization with weekly scalp DPC. Deletions cut 5 bases from V and 2 bases from J, with 10 bases between. CDR3 length: 13 residues. The germline CDR1 and CDR2 sequences are PRHDT and FYEKMQ (reference sequence).

The V and J genes are TRBV13 and TRBJ2-7, with D perhaps matching TRBD2 (5 bases). This specimen was whole blood, taken in connection with sensitization to the hapten diphenylcyclopropenone (DPC). This clonotype was sampled from a woman aged 40 to 50 with alopecia areata. Some clones in this sample may be carry-over from other donors' samples. CDR3 nucleotide sequence: TGTGCCAGCAGCCCCCGGGATCCCTACGAGCAGTACTTC. Translating it yields CASSPRDPYEQYF.